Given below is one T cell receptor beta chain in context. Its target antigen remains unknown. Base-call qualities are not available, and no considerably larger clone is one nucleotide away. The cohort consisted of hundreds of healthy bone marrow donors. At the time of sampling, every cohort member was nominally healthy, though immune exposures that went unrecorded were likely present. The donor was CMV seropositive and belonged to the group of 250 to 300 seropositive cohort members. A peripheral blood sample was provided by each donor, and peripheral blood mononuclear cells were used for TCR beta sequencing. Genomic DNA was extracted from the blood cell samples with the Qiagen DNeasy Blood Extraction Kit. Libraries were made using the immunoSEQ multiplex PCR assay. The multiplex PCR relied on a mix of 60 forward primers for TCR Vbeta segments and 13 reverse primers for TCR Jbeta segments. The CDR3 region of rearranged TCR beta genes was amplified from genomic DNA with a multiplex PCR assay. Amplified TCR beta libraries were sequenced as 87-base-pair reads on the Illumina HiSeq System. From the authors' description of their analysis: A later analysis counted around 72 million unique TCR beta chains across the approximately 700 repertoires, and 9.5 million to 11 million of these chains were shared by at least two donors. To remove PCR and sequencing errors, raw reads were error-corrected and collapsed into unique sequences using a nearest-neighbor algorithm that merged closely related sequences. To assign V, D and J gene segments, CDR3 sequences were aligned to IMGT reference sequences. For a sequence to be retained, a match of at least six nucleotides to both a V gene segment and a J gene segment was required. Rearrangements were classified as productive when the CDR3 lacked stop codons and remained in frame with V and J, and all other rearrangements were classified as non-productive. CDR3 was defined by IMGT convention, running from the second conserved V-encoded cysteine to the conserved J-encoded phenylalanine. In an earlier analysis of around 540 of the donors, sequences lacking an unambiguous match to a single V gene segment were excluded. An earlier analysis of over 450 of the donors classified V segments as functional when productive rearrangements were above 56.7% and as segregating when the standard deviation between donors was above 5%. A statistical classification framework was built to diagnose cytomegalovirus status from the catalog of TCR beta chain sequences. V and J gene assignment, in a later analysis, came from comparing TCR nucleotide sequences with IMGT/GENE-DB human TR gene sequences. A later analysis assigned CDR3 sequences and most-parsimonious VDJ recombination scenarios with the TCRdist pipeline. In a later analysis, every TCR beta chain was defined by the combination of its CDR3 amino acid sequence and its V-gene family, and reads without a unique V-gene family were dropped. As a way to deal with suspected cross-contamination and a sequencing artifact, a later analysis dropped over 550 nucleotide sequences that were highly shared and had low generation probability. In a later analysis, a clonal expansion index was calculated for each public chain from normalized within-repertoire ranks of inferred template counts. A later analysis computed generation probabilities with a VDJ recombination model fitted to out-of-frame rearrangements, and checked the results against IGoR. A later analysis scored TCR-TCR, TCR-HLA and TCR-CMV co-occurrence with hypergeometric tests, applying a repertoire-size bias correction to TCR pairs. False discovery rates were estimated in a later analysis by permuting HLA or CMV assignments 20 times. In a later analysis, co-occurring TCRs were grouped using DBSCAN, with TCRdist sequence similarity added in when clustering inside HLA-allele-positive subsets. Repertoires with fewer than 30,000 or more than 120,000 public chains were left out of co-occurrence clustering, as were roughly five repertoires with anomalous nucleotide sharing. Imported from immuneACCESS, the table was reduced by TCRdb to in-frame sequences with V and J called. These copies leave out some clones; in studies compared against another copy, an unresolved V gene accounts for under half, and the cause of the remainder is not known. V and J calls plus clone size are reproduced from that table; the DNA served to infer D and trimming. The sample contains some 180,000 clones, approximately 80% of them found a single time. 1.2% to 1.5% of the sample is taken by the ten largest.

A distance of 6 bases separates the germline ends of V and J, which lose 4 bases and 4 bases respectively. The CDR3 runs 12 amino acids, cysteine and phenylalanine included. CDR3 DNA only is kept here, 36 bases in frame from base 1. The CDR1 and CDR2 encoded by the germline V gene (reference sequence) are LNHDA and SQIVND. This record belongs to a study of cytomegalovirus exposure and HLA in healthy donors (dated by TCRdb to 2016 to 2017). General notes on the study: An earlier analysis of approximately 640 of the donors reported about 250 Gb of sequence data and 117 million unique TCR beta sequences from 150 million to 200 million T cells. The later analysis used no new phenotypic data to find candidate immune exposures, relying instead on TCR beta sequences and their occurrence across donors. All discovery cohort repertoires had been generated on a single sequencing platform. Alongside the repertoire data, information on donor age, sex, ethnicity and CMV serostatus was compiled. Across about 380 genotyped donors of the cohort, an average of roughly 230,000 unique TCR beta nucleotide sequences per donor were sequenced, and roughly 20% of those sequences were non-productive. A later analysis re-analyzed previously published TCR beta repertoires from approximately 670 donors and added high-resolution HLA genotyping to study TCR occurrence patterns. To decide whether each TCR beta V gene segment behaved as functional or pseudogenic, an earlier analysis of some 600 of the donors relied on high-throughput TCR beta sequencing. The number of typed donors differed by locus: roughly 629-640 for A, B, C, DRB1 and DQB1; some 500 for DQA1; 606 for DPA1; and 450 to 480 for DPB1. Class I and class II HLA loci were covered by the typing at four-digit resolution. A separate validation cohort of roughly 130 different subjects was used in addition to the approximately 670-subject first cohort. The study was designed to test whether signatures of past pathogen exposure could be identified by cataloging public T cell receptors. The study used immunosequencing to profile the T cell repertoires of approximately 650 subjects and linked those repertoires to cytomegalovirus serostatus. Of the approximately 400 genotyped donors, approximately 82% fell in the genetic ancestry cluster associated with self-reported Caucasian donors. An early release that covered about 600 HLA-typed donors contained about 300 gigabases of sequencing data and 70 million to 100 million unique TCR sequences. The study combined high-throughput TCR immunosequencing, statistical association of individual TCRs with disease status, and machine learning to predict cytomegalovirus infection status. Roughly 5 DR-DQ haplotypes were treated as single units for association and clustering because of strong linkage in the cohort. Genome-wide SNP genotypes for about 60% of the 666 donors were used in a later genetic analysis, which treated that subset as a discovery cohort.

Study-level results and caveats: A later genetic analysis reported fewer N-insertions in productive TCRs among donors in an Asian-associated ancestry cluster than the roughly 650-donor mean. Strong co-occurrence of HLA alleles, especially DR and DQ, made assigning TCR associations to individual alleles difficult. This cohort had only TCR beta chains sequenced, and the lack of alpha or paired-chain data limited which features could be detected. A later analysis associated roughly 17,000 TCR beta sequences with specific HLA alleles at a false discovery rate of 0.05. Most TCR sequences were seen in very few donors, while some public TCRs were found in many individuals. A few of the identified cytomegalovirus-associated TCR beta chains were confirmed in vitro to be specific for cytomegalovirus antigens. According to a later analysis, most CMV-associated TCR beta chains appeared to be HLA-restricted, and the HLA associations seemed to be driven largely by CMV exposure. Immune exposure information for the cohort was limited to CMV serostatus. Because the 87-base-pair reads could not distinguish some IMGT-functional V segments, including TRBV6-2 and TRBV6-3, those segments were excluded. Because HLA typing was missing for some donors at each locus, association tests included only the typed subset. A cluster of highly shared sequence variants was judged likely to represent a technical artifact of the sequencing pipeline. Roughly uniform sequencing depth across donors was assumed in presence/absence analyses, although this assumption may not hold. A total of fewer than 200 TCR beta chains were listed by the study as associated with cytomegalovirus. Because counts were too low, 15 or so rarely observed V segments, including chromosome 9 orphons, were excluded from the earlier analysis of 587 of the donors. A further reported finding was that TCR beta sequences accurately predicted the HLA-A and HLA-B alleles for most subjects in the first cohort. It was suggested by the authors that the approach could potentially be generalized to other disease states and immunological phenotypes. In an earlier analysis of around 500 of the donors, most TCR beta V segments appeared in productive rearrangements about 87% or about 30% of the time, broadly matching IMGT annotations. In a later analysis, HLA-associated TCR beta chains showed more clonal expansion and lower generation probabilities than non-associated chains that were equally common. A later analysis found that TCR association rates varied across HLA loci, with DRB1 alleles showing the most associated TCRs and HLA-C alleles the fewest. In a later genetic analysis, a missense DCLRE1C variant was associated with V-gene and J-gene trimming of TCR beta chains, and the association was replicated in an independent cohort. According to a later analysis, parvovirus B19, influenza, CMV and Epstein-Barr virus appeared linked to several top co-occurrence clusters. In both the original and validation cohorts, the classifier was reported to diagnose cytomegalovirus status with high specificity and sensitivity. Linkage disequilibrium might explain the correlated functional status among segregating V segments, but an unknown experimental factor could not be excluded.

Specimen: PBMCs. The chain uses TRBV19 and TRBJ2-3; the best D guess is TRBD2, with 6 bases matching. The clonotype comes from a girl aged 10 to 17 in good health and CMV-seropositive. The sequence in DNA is TGTGCCAGTAGTACTAGCGCAGATACGCAGTATTTT. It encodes CASSTSADTQYF.